These 19 T cell receptor beta chains originate from one sample sequenced in a study of cytomegalovirus exposure and HLA in healthy donors. The study ran its PCR with 60 Vbeta and 13 Jbeta primers. Clones were read by immunoSEQ multiplex PCR, and TCRdb kept only the in-frame ones, dropping some. The data show some 170,000 clones, roughly four fifths seen once. Source material: PBMCs. The receptors derive from a man aged 40-50 years in good health and CMV-seronegative.

The rearrangement uses TRBV2 and TRBJ1-1; 7 bases match TRBD1. The V gene's germline CDR1 is SNHLY and CDR2 FYNNEI. Trimming removed 1 base from V and 6 bases from J; junction bases left unmatched: 8. The length of the CDR3 is 15 residues. DNA of the CDR3: TGTGCCAGCAGTGAAGGGGTCAGGGGGTCCTCTGAAGCTTTCTTT. Its translation: CASSEGVRGSSEAFF.

Only one count was recorded for this clone. The chain joins TRBV4-1 to TRBJ2-1; D not resolved. The length of the CDR3 is 13 residues. Trimming pared 1 base from V and 6 bases from J, leaving 7 bases between. Germline CDR1 MGHRA, CDR2 YSYEKL. The CDR3 here is CASSQALGNEQFF. In DNA, the CDR3 is TGCGCCAGCAGCCAAGCTCTAGGCAATGAGCAGTTCTTC.

The chain uses TRBV5-1 and TRBJ1-1; D gene unclear. V was trimmed by 6 bases and J by 4 bases, leaving 13 bases between them. This CDR3 is 13 amino acids long. Germline CDR1 is SGHRS and CDR2 is YFSETQ. The CDR3 nucleotides read TGCGCCAGCACCCTAAGGGAGGGCACTGAAGCTTTCTTT. Its translation is CASTLREGTEAFF.

This chain connects TRBV5-4 to TRBJ2-1; the match to TRBD2 covers 10 bases. The V gene end was trimmed by 3 bases and the J gene end by 6 bases; junction bases not matched to a gene: 6. Germline values: CDR1 SGHNT, CDR2 YYREEE (reference sequence). CDR3 length equals 15 residues. CDR3 sequence (DNA): TGTGCCAGCAGCTATGGACTAGCGGAGGGCAATGAGCAGTTCTTC. Protein: CASSYGLAEGNEQFF.

This sequence joins TRBV10-3 and TRBJ2-5; D is unresolved. Trimming cost V 5 bases and J 4 bases, with 14 bases left between them. The CDR3 contains 14 residues. Germline loops: CDR1 ENHRY, CDR2 SYGVKD. For the CDR3, the DNA is TGTGCCATCAGTCTCTCTGTGGTAGCAGAGACCCAGTACTTC. It is translated as CAISLSVVAETQYF.

The chain recombines TRBV4-2 with TRBJ2-1; TRBD2 agrees at 7 bases. J lost 7 bases, V lost 1 base, and 16 bases had no gene match. This CDR3 comprises 18 residues. Germline CDR1 is LGHNA and CDR2 is YNFKEQ. The CDR3 protein is CASSQGIRLAGGVNEQFF. The DNA of the CDR3 is TGTGCCAGCAGCCAAGGGATAAGACTAGCTGGGGGAGTTAATGAGCAGTTCTTC.

This clone was detected once. The V gene is TRBV28, the J gene TRBJ1-4; 11 positions agree with TRBD1. V lost 8 bases to trimming and J lost 8 bases; unmatched junction nucleotides: 10. This CDR3 region has 15 residues. The V gene's germline CDR1 is MDHEN and CDR2 SYDVKM. The CDR3 coding sequence is TGTGCCAGCGGGACAGGGGGTGGTGTGGGAGAAAAACTGTTTTTT. As protein: CASGTGGGVGEKLFF. The full variable domain, with the rest looked up from reference TRBV28 and TRBJ1-4, is DVKVTQSSRYLVKRTGEKVFLECVQDMDHENMFWYRQDPGLGLRLIYFSYDVKMKEKGDIPEGYSVSREKKERFSLILESASTNQTSMYLCASGTGGGVGEKLFFGSGTQLSVL.

The CDR3 nucleotides are TGTGCCAACCCAGACAGATACTACGAGCAGTACTTC. Translating gives CANPDRYYEQYF. The chain uses TRBV9 and TRBJ2-7; tentatively, D is TRBD1 (5 bases). Germline V gene data show CDR1 as SGDLS and CDR2 as YYNGEE. Trimming shortened V by 9 bases and J by 3 bases, and 13 bases separated the two germline ends. The CDR3 runs to 12 residues.

Remarks on this clone: The sample contains more than one DNA sequence encoding this CDR3. CDR3 amino acids: CASSLGGENQPQHF. As DNA, the CDR3 is TGCGCCAGCAGCTTGGGGGGGGAAAATCAGCCCCAGCATTTT. The J gene is TRBJ1-5, the V gene TRBV5-1; weak D call: TRBD1 (5 bases). V lost 0 bases, J lost 4 bases, and 8 bases lay in between. The germline CDR1 and CDR2 sequences are SGHRS and YFSETQ. The CDR3 is 14 amino acids. Together with reference TRBV5-1 and TRBJ1-5, the CDR3 gives the full variable domain: KAGVTQTPRYLIKTRGQQVTLSCSPISGHRSVSWYQQTPGQGLQFLFEYFSETQRNKGNFPGRFSGRQFSNSRSEMNVSTLELGDSALYLCASSLGGENQPQHFGDGTRLSIL.

The chain employs TRBV5-4 and TRBJ1-2, with a tentative D call TRBD1 (6 bases). CDR3 size: 13 residues. From germline, CDR1 is SGHNT and CDR2 YYREEE (reference sequence). V was cut by 3 bases and J by 7 bases, with 13 bases left in between. The CDR3 sequence: CASSSAGGCGYTF. The DNA of the CDR3 is TGTGCCAGCAGCTCGGCGGGGGGCTGTGGCTACACCTTC.

This clone was counted between two and nine times. The chain couples TRBV21-1 to TRBJ1-5; the table calls TRBD1, which could not be checked here. TRBV21-1 is labeled a pseudogene. This CDR3 is 20 amino acids long. The DNA of the CDR3 is TGTGCCAGCAGCAAATATACCCCCTTCTGGGCCCCGGCTAGCAATCAGCCCCAGCATTTT. It translates to CASSKYTPFWAPASNQPQHF.

The V call is TRBV5-1, the J call TRBJ2-7, with TRBD2 as a possible D gene (5 bases). CDR3 length: 13 residues. Germline CDR1 SGHRS, CDR2 YFSETQ. V gave up 2 bases and J gave up 5 bases, with 11 bases separating them. This chain's CDR3 is CASSLVGVDEQYF. The CDR3 bases are TGCGCCAGCAGCTTAGTCGGGGTCGACGAGCAGTACTTC.

Of note for this clone: The same CDR3 can be traced to other DNA sequences in this sample. The rearrangement links TRBV18 to TRBJ1-5, with 8 positions matching TRBD1. J was trimmed by 7 bases and V by 2 bases; bases with no gene match: 4. Germline-derived CDR1 and CDR2 are KGHSH and LQKENI. The length of the CDR3 is 14 residues. CDR3 amino acids: CASSPDRGPQPQHF. The CDR3 nucleotides are TGTGCCAGCTCACCAGACAGGGGCCCCCAGCCCCAGCATTTT.

The chain links TRBV6-4 to TRBJ2-3, with D possibly being TRBD1 (5 bases). The V end lost 0 bases, the J end lost 3 bases, and 7 bases lay between the germline ends. This CDR3 region has 14 residues. Germline-derived CDR1 and CDR2 are MRHNA and SNTAGT. DNA of the CDR3: TGTGCCAGCAGTGACTCCCAGGGAACAGATACGCAGTATTTT. It codes for CASSDSQGTDTQYF.

The chain carries TRBV7-3 and TRBJ2-3; 8 bases are shared with TRBD1. Germline lookup yields CDR1 SGHTA and CDR2 FQGTGA. V shed 5 bases and J 1 base; nucleotides not matched to a gene: 5. This CDR3 is 15 amino acids long. CDR3 sequence: CASSLGQGGTDTQYF. The CDR3 coding sequence is TGTGCCAGCAGCCTCGGACAGGGTGGCACAGATACGCAGTATTTT.

This chain uses TRBV7-9 with TRBJ2-1, with a weak D call TRBD2 (6 bases). The CDR3 contains 16 residues. Looked up from germline, CDR1 is SEHNR and CDR2 is FQNEAQ (reference sequence). Trimming shortened V by 5 bases and J by 3 bases, and 17 bases separated the two germline ends. The CDR3 spells CASSPREPVDYNEQFF. Here the CDR3 DNA reads TGTGCCAGCAGCCCCCGGGAGCCTGTGGACTACAATGAGCAGTTCTTC.

This clone was observed a handful of times. This chain joins TRBV4-1 and TRBJ1-5; a possible D gene is TRBD1 (5 bases). Trimming took off 6 bases at V and 5 bases at J, with 17 bases between the two ends. In germline, CDR1 is MGHRA, CDR2 YSYEKL. The length of the CDR3 is 15 residues. The CDR3: CASSFRAGSDQPQHF. The CDR3 region has the DNA TGCGCCAGCAGTTTCAGGGCGGGGAGCGATCAGCCCCAGCATTTT.

Comments on this clone: Other DNA variants within this sample encode the same CDR3. The chain uses TRBV6-5 and TRBJ2-1; D gene unclear. The CDR3 contains 12 residues. Trimming left V 2 bases short and J 5 bases short, with 4 bases between. Germline V gene lookup returns CDR1 MNHEY and CDR2 SVGAGI. The CDR3 here is CASSYPDNEQFF. CDR3 nucleotide sequence: TGTGCCAGCAGTTACCCAGACAATGAGCAGTTCTTC.

This chain connects TRBV2 to TRBJ2-1, with a possible D match to TRBD2 (6 bases). Trimming left V 4 bases short and J 0 bases short, with 10 bases between. This CDR3 region has 15 residues. Looked up from germline, CDR1 is SNHLY and CDR2 is FYNNEI. CDR3 loop: CASSGGLLSYNEQFF. CDR3 nucleotides: TGTGCCAGCAGTGGAGGACTACTCTCCTACAATGAGCAGTTCTTC.